This TCR beta chain appears in the sequencing data of a study of blood T cells in healthy people across ages. Donors were systemically healthy Caucasian individuals from Russia aged roughly 6 to 95 years. The study's findings and limits: Comparison with aged donors showed that long-lived donors had more naive CD4+ cells and higher diversity.

To note about this clonotype: What it binds is unknown.

With a J-beta primer mix and a sample-barcoded 5' primer, a second PCR ran 7 to 11 cycles. TCRdb re-derived calls from the 5' RACE reads in MiXCR, one entry per CDR3 protein. The sample records about 570,000 distinct CDR3 sequences, 25% to 30% being singletons. Germline lookup yields CDR1 SGDLS and CDR2 YYNGEE. Trimming shortened V by 0 bases and J by 6 bases, and 11 bases separated the two germline ends. This CDR3 comprises 14 residues. The rearrangement joins TRBV9 to TRBJ2-3; D not certain. Specimen: blood. This TCR derives from an older woman in good health. CDR3 bases: TGTGCCAGCAGCGTAGAGTTTACTAAGGATACGCAGTATTTT. Its protein is CASSVEFTKDTQYF.